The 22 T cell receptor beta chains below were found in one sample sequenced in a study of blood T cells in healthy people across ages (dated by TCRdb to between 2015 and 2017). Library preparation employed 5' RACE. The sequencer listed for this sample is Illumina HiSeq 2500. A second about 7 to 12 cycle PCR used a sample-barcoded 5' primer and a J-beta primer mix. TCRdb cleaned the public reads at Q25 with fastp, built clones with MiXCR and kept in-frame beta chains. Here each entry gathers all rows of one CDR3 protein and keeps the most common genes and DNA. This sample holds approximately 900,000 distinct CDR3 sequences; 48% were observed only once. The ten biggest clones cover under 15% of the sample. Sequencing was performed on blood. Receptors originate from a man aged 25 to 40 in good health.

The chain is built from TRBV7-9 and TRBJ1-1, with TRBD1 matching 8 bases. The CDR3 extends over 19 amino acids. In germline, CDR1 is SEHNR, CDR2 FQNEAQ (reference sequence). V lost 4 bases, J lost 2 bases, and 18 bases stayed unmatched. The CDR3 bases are TGTGCCAGCAGCTCTACAGGGGGGGTTGCCCATGCCCTTAACACTGAAGCTTTCTTT. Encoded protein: CASSSTGGVAHALNTEAFF.

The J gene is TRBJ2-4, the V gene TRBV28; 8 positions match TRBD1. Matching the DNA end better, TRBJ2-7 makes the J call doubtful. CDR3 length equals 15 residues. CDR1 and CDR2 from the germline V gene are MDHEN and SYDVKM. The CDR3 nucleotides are TGTGCCAGCAGTTCATACGACAGGGGATTTTCCGAGCAGTACTTC. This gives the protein CASSSYDRGFSEQYF.

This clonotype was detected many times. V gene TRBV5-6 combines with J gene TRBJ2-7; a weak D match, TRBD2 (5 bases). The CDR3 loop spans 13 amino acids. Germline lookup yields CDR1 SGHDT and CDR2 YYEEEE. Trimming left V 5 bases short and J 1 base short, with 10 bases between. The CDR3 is CASSPSSSYEQYF. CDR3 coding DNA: TGTGCCAGCAGTCCTAGCTCATCCTACGAGCAGTACTTC.

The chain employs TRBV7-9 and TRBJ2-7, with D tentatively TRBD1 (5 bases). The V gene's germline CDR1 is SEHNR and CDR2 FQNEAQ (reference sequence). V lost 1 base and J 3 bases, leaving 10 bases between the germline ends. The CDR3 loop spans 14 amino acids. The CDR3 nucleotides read TGTGCCAGCAGCTTAGACGGACATTACTACGAGCAGTACTTC. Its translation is CASSLDGHYYEQYF.

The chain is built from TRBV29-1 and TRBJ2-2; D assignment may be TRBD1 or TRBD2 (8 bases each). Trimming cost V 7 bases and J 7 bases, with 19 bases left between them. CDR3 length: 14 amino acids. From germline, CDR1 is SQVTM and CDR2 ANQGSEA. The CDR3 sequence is CSAGQGAGGGELFF. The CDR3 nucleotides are TGCAGCGCCGGACAGGGCGCGGGGGGCGGGGAGCTGTTTTTT.

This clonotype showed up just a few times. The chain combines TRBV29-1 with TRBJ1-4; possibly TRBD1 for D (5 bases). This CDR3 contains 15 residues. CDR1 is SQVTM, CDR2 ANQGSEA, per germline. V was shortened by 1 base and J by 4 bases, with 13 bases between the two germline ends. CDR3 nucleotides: TGCAGCGTTGAAGGAGTTCGGGGGAATAATGAAAAACTGTTTTTT. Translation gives CSVEGVRGNNEKLFF. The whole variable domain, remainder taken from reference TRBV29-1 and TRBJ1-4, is SAVISQKPSRDICQRGTSLTIQCQVDSQVTMMFWYRQQPGQSLTLIATANQGSEATYESGFVIDKFPISRPNLTFSTLTVSNMSPEDSSIYLCSVEGVRGNNEKLFFGSGTQLSVL.

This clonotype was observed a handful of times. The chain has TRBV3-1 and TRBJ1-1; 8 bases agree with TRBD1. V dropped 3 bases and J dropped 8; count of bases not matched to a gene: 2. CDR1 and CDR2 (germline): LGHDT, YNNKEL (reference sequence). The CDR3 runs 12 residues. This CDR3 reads CASSQRDREAFF. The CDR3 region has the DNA TGTGCCAGCAGCCAGAGGGACAGGGAAGCTTTCTTT.

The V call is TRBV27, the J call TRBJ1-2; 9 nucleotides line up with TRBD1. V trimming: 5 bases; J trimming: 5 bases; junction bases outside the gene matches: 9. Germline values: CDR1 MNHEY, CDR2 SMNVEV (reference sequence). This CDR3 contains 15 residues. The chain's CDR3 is CASSQSGTGMYGYTF. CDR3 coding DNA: TGTGCCAGCAGTCAATCCGGGACAGGGATGTATGGCTACACCTTC.

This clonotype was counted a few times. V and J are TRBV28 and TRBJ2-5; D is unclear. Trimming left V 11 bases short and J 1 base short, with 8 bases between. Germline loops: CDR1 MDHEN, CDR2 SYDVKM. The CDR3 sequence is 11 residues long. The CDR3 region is CAGGGQETQYF. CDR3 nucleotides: TGTGCCGGCGGTGGCCAAGAGACCCAGTACTTC.

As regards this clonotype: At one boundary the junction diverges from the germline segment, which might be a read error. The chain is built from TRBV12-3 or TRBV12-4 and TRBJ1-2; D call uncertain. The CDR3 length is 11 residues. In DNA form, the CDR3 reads TGTGCCTGCAGTTTACAGTATGGCAACACCTTC. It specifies CACSLQYGNTF.

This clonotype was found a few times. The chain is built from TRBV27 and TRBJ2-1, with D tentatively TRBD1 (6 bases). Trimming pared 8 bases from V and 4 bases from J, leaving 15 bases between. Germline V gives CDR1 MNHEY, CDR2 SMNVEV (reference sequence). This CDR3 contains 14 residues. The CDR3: CASGLEGGYNEQFF. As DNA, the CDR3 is TGTGCCAGCGGGCTAGAAGGGGGATACAATGAGCAGTTCTTC.

Here the CDR3 DNA reads TGCAGTGCTAGGAGCTTTGTCGCTGGGGCCAACGTCCTGACTTTC. This gives the protein CSARSFVAGANVLTF. The chain has TRBV20-1 and TRBJ2-6; D not certain. Germline V gives CDR1 DFQATT, CDR2 SNEGSKA (reference sequence). The CDR3 extends over 15 amino acids. V was trimmed by 3 bases and J by 2 bases, leaving 11 bases between them.

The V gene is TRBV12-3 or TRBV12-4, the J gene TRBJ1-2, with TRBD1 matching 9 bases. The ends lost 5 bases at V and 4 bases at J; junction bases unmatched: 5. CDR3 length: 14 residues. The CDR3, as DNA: TGTGCCAGCAGTGACTCGGACAGGGGCTATGGCTACACCTTC. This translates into CASSDSDRGYGYTF.

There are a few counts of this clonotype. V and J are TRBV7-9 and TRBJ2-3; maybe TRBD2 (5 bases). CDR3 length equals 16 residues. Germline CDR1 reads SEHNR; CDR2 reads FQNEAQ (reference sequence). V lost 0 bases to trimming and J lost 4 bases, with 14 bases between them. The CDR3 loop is CASSLATGKVPDTQYF. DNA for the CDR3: TGTGCCAGCAGCTTAGCGACGGGAAAGGTCCCAGATACGCAGTATTTT.

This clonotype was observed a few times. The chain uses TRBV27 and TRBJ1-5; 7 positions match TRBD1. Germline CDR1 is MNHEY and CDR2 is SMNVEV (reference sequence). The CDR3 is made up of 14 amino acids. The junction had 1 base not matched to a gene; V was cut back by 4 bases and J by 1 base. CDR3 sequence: CASSSQGSNQPQHF. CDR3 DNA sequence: TGTGCCAGCAGTTCACAGGGGAGCAATCAGCCCCAGCATTTT.

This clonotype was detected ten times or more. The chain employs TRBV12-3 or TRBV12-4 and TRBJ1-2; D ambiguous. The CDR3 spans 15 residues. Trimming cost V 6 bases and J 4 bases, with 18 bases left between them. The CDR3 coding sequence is TGTGCCAGCAGCCTGTCCGCGCGGATATCCTATGGCTACACCTTC. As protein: CASSLSARISYGYTF.

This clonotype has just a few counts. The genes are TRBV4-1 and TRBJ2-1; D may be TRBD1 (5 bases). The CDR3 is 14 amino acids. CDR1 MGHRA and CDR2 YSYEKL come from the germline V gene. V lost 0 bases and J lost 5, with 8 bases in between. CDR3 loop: CASSQDRVDNEQFF. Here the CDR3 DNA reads TGCGCCAGCAGCCAAGACAGGGTGGACAATGAGCAGTTCTTC.

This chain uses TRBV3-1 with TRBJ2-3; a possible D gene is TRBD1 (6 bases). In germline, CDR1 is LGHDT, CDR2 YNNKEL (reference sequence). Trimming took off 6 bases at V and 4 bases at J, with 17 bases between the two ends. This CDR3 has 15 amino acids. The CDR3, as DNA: TGTGCCAGCAGACCCTACGGTGGGGGCGCAGATACGCAGTATTTT. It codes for CASRPYGGGADTQYF.

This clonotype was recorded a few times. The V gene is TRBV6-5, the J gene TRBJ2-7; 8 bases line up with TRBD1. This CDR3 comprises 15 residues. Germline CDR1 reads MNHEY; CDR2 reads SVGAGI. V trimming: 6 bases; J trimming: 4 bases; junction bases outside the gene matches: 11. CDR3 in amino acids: CASSLDRAPTYEQYF. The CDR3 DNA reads TGTGCCAGCAGCCTGGACAGGGCTCCGACTTACGAGCAGTACTTC.

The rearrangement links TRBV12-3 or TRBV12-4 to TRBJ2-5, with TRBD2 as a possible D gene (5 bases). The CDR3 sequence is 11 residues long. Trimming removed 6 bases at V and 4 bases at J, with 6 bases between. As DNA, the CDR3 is TGTGCCAGCAGGGCGGGAGAGACCCAGTACTTC. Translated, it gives CASRAGETQYF.

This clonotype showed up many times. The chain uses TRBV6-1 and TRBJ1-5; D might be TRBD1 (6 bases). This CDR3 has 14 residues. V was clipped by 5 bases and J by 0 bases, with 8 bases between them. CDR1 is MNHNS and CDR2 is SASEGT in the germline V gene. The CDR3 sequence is CASSQGISNQPQHF. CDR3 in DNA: TGTGCCAGCAGTCAGGGGATTAGCAATCAGCCCCAGCATTTT.

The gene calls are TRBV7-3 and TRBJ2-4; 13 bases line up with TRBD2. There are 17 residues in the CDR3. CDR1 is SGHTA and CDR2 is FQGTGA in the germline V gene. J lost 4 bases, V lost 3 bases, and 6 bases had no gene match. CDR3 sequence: CASSFRTSGGQKNIQYF. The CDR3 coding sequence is TGTGCCAGCAGCTTTCGGACTAGCGGGGGACAAAAAAACATTCAGTACTTC.